These 6 T cell receptor beta chains share one sample of origin, sequenced in a study of T cells after yellow fever vaccination. One entry per CDR3 protein results from TCRdb running MiXCR on the 5' RACE reads. Of more than 300,000 distinct CDR3 sequences in the sample, about 10% are singletons; the top ten hold under 4%. Specimen: CD4+ T cells sorted from PBMCs, collected 45 days after the yellow fever booster vaccination. These receptors were taken from a man between 18 and 29 years old who received the YFV17D yellow fever vaccine.

Only a few counts were recorded for this clonotype. The chain carries TRBV7-6 and TRBJ1-1; tentatively, D is TRBD1 (5 bases). This CDR3 spans 13 amino acids. Trimming stripped 5 bases from V and 5 bases from J, with 12 bases between. CDR1 and CDR2 (germline): SGHVS, FNYEAQ. CDR3 region: CASSLRAGTEAFF. The CDR3 DNA sequence: TGTGCCAGCAGCCTCCGGGCAGGGACTGAAGCTTTCTTT.

This clonotype was detected only a few times. The V gene is TRBV6-5, the J gene TRBJ1-1; 11 nucleotides match TRBD1. The CDR3 sequence is 16 residues long. CDR1 is MNHEY and CDR2 is SVGAGI in the germline V gene. V shed 0 bases and J 5 bases; nucleotides not matched to a gene: 5. CDR3 DNA sequence: TGTGCCAGCAGTTACTCCGTAGGGACAGGGGGGACTGAAGCTTTCTTT. Amino acid sequence: CASSYSVGTGGTEAFF.

This clonotype was counted many times. The chain couples TRBV7-2 to TRBJ1-5; D unresolved. Germline V gene sequence: CDR1 SGHTA, CDR2 FQGNSA. This CDR3 comprises 13 residues. Trimming pared 4 bases from V and 4 bases from J, leaving 8 bases between. The DNA of the CDR3 is TGTGCCAGCAGCTCTCAGTTAAATCAGCCCCAGCATTTT. This codes for CASSSQLNQPQHF.

The chain has TRBV30 and TRBJ1-6; unclear D gene. Germline V gene sequence: CDR1 GTSNPN, CDR2 SVGIG (reference sequence). Trimming removed 3 bases at V and 14 bases at J, with 14 bases between. The CDR3 is 12 amino acids. The DNA of the CDR3 is TGTGCCTGGAGCGGTCAGTGGGAATCCCTCCACTTT. Translating gives CAWSGQWESLHF.

This sequence joins TRBV5-6 and TRBJ1-1, with D perhaps matching TRBD1 (5 bases). Germline CDR1 reads SGHDT; CDR2 reads YYEEEE. Between the trimmed V and J ends, which lost 4 bases and 0 bases, there was a span of 19 bases. There are 17 residues in the CDR3. The CDR3 coding sequence is TGTGCCAGCAGCCCCCCCCGGGGGTGGGCAATGAACACTGAAGCTTTCTTT. It encodes CASSPPRGWAMNTEAFF. The complete variable domain, with remaining parts taken from reference TRBV5-6 and TRBJ1-1, reads DAGVTQSPTHLIKTRGQQVTLRCSPKSGHDTVSWYQQALGQGPQFIFQYYEEEERQRGNFPDRFSGHQFPNYSSELNVNALLLGDSALYLCASSPPRGWAMNTEAFFGQGTRLTVV.

The chain combines TRBV3-1 with TRBJ2-3; 9 bases fit TRBD2. CDR1 and CDR2 (germline): LGHDT, YNNKEL (reference sequence). This CDR3 contains 15 residues. J was trimmed by 6 bases and V by 4 bases; bases with no gene match: 8. The CDR3 spells CASSPPAGGRDTQYF. The CDR3 region has the DNA TGTGCCAGCAGCCCCCCCGCGGGGGGGCGGGATACGCAGTATTTT.